Each of the 25 T cell receptor beta chains below was sequenced from the same sample in a study of cytotoxic CD8 clonotypes in ibrutinib-treated CLL. This table comes from immunoSEQ multiplex PCR, and its TCRdb copy is limited to in-frame clones, with some not included. Of more than 11,000 clones listed, more than 60% are singletons. The sequenced sample was PBMCs, obtained before ibrutinib treatment. These receptors all stem from a human donor with chronic lymphocytic leukemia.

There are a few counts of this clone. The J gene is TRBJ1-2, the V gene TRBV18, with a tentative D call TRBD1 (5 bases). CDR3 size: 15 residues. Per the germline V gene, CDR1 is KGHSH and CDR2 is LQKENI. Trimming shortened V by 0 bases and J by 4 bases, and 12 bases separated the two germline ends. This CDR3 is CASSPPSGRSYGYTF. CDR3 in DNA: TGTGCCAGCTCACCACCGTCGGGACGGTCCTATGGCTACACCTTC.

The chain carries TRBV7-3 and TRBJ2-5; the D gene could be TRBD1 or TRBD2 (5 bases each). This CDR3 region has 13 residues. CDR1 and CDR2 from the germline V gene are SGHTA and FQGTGA. The V and J ends lost 3 bases and 5 bases respectively, with 10 bases between them. DNA for the CDR3: TGTGCCAGCAGCTTCTCATGGGGGGAGACCCAGTACTTC. Translating it yields CASSFSWGETQYF.

The J gene is TRBJ1-1, the V gene TRBV7-2, with D possibly TRBD1 on 5 matching bases. CDR1 is SGHTA, CDR2 FQGNSA, per germline. Trimming pared 1 base from V and 5 bases from J, leaving 17 bases between. This CDR3 is 16 amino acids long. The CDR3 reads CASSLGRPGSGTEAFF. CDR3 coding DNA: TGTGCCAGCAGCTTAGGTCGCCCAGGGTCGGGGACTGAAGCTTTCTTT.

The chain joins TRBV18 to TRBJ2-7; the D is unclear. The CDR3 runs 14 residues. Trimming pared 0 bases from V and 4 bases from J, leaving 10 bases between. CDR1 is KGHSH and CDR2 is LQKENI in the germline V gene. The CDR3 nucleotides are TGTGCCAGCTCACCACCGAGCAGTACATACGAGCAGTACTTC. Translation: CASSPPSSTYEQYF.

The gene calls are TRBV10-3 and TRBJ2-5, with D unclear. The CDR3 runs 9 residues. Germline loops: CDR1 ENHRY, CDR2 SYGVKD. V was shortened by 11 bases and J by 9 bases, with 10 bases between the two germline ends. Written as DNA, the CDR3 is TGTGCCTCCGGTTTTCCCCAGTACTTC. Protein: CASGFPQYF.

This CDR3 is CASTPGRGGWANQPQHF. CDR3 bases: TGTGCCAGTACACCCGGTCGGGGCGGGTGGGCGAATCAGCCCCAGCATTTT. V and J are TRBV19 and TRBJ1-5, with D possibly being TRBD1 (5 bases). The CDR3 runs to 17 residues. V lost 7 bases and J 4 bases, leaving 23 bases between the germline ends. CDR1 is LNHDA, CDR2 SQIVND, per germline (reference sequence).

V usage is TRBV6-5 and J usage is TRBJ2-3; 7 bases line up with TRBD1. With 4 bases clipped from V and 10 bases from J, the junction kept 2 bases outside the gene matches. Germline loops: CDR1 MNHEY, CDR2 SVGAGI. CDR3 length: 11 amino acids. CDR3 sequence reads: CASSSTGPQYF. The CDR3 bases are TGTGCCAGCAGTTCGACAGGGCCGCAGTATTTT.

The V call is TRBV27, the J call TRBJ2-7; D ambiguous. CDR1 is MNHEY and CDR2 is SMNVEV in the germline V gene (reference sequence). Trimming took off 7 bases at V and 1 base at J, with 11 bases between the two ends. The CDR3 contains 13 residues. CDR3 coding DNA: TGTGCCAGCACCCCCGTGGGATCCTACGAGCAGTACTTC. Translation gives CASTPVGSYEQYF.

Regarding this clone: This CDR3 is also generated by other DNA sequences in the sample. V gene TRBV15 combines with J gene TRBJ2-5, with D perhaps matching TRBD1 (5 bases). The germline CDR1 and CDR2 sequences are LNHNV and YYDKDF (reference sequence). Trimming took 3 bases from V and 5 from J, leaving 7 bases between them. The CDR3 has 12 amino acids. The CDR3 protein is CATSRDIETQYF. DNA of the CDR3: TGTGCCACCAGCAGGGACATTGAGACCCAGTACTTC.

This sequence joins TRBV2 and TRBJ1-1; no clear D. V lost 6 bases, J lost 10 bases, and 24 bases lay in between. Germline V lookup: CDR1 SNHLY, CDR2 FYNNEI. The CDR3 extends over 15 amino acids. CDR3 region: CASSPSRGAIRGAFF. CDR3 coding DNA: TGTGCCAGCAGCCCAAGCCGTGGTGCCATCCGGGGAGCTTTCTTT.

The chain combines TRBV10-3 with TRBJ1-4, with D perhaps TRBD1 (5 bases). The CDR3 has 13 residues. Germline V gives CDR1 ENHRY, CDR2 SYGVKD. Deletions cut 0 bases from V and 8 bases from J, with 7 bases between. The CDR3: CAISESRGEKLFF. The CDR3 DNA reads as TGTGCCATCAGTGAGTCCCGGGGGGAAAAACTGTTTTTT.

This chain connects TRBV6-4 to TRBJ2-3, with D uncertain. The CDR3 is made up of 16 amino acids. V was cut by 2 bases and J by 1 base, with 13 bases left in between. Germline CDR1 is MRHNA and CDR2 is SNTAGT. The CDR3 region is CASSDPPLPRTDTQYF. The CDR3 DNA is TGTGCCAGCAGTGACCCCCCCCTACCCCGCACAGATACGCAGTATTTT.

V usage is TRBV18 and J usage is TRBJ2-1, with TRBD1 identical over 7 bases. The trim removed 4 bases at V and 7 bases at J, leaving 7 bases unmatched. The CDR3 covers 14 residues. CDR1 KGHSH and CDR2 LQKENI come from the germline V gene. The CDR3 here is CASSRGGVRNEQFF. DNA for the CDR3: TGTGCCAGCTCACGAGGGGGCGTGAGGAATGAGCAGTTCTTC.

This clone was detected once. The rearrangement joins TRBV7-2 to TRBJ1-4; tentative D call: TRBD1 (5 bases). The CDR3 has 15 residues. Trimming left V 2 bases short and J 4 bases short, with 11 bases between. Germline CDR1 reads SGHTA; CDR2 reads FQGNSA. The CDR3 sequence is CASSLWGSSNEKLFF. In nucleotides, the CDR3 is TGTGCCAGCAGCTTATGGGGCAGCAGTAATGAAAAACTGTTTTTT.

V and J are TRBV27 and TRBJ2-5; 11 positions agree with TRBD2. J gave up 7 bases and V 7 bases, and 8 bases lay outside the gene matches. Germline V gene data show CDR1 as MNHEY and CDR2 as SMNVEV (reference sequence). The CDR3 extends over 14 amino acids. This CDR3 is CASTPSLAGGTQYF. The CDR3 region has the DNA TGTGCCAGCACCCCCAGTCTAGCGGGGGGGACCCAGTACTTC.

J is TRBJ2-7 and V is TRBV19; D is possibly TRBD2 (5 bases). Germline V gives CDR1 LNHDA, CDR2 SQIVND (reference sequence). The length of the CDR3 is 15 residues. Trimming took 0 bases from V and 3 from J, leaving 12 bases between them. The CDR3 DNA follows: TGTGCCAGTAGTATAGATCGATCGACTATCTACGAGCAGTACTTC. Translating gives CASSIDRSTIYEQYF.

This clone has only one observation. The V and J genes are TRBV28 and TRBJ2-1, with a tentative D call TRBD1 (6 bases). This CDR3 has 15 residues. The V end lost 6 bases, the J end lost 0 bases, and 12 bases lay between the germline ends. CDR1 is MDHEN and CDR2 is SYDVKM in the germline V gene. This CDR3 is CASSPQGFSYNEQFF. The CDR3 DNA reads as TGTGCCAGCAGCCCCCAGGGGTTCTCCTACAATGAGCAGTTCTTC. Full variable domain (outside the CDR3, taken from reference TRBV28 and TRBJ2-1): DVKVTQSSRYLVKRTGEKVFLECVQDMDHENMFWYRQDPGLGLRLIYFSYDVKMKEKGDIPEGYSVSREKKERFSLILESASTNQTSMYLCASSPQGFSYNEQFFGPGTRLTVL.

This rearrangement joins TRBV5-6 to TRBJ1-5; D perhaps matches TRBD1 (5 bases). The V end was cut by 4 bases, the J end by 5 bases, with 13 bases between. Per the germline V gene, CDR1 is SGHDT and CDR2 is YYEEEE. CDR3 length equals 14 residues. CDR3 DNA: TGTGCCAGCAGCCTGGGGGTCACCCATCAGCCCCAGCATTTT. Translation: CASSLGVTHQPQHF.

The J gene is TRBJ2-7, the V gene TRBV6-1, with D tentatively TRBD2 (6 bases). Germline CDR1 MNHNS, CDR2 SASEGT. The CDR3 totals 13 residues. V was cut by 1 base and J by 4 bases, with 8 bases left in between. For the CDR3, the DNA is TGTGCCAGCAGTGAAGGGGGACTTTACGAGCAGTACTTC. It translates to CASSEGGLYEQYF.

This clone came up a few times. This chain's CDR3 is CASSLPLAGELFF. The CDR3 DNA is TGTGCCAGCAGCTTACCCCTGGCGGGGGAGCTGTTTTTT. The chain couples TRBV7-9 to TRBJ2-2, with D unresolved. CDR1 SEHNR and CDR2 FQNEAQ come from the germline V gene (reference sequence). Deletions cut 2 bases from V and 8 bases from J, with 9 bases between. The CDR3 contains 13 residues. Full variable domain (rest looked up from reference TRBV7-9 and TRBJ2-2): DTGVSQNPRHKITKRGQNVTFRCDPISEHNRLYWYRQTLGQGPEFLTYFQNEAQLEKSRLLSDRFSAERPKGSFSTLEIQRTEQGDSAMYLCASSLPLAGELFFGEGSRLTVL.

This sequence joins TRBV9 and TRBJ2-1; 7 bases agree with TRBD2. Germline assignment: CDR1 SGDLS and CDR2 YYNGEE. Trimming at V came to 4 bases and at J to 4 bases, leaving 8 bases not matched to a gene. The CDR3 is 15 residues long. DNA for the CDR3: TGTGCCAGCAGCCCTACCGGGACTACTTACAATGAGCAGTTCTTC. Translating it yields CASSPTGTTYNEQFF.

V and J are TRBV28 and TRBJ2-5, with a weak D call TRBD2 (5 bases). Trimming shortened V by 5 bases and J by 1 base, and 26 bases separated the two germline ends. The V gene's germline CDR1 is MDHEN and CDR2 SYDVKM. CDR3 length: 19 residues. CDR3 loop: CASSPLGMGPDYLQETQYF. For the CDR3, the DNA is TGTGCCAGCAGTCCCCTCGGCATGGGCCCCGACTACCTCCAAGAGACCCAGTACTTC.

The sample holds one count of this clone. The chain joins TRBV7-2 to TRBJ2-4; no clear D gene. CDR3 length equals 15 residues. Germline loops: CDR1 SGHTA, CDR2 FQGNSA. V was cut by 5 bases and J by 5 bases, with 16 bases left in between. CDR3 in DNA: TGTGCCAGCAGCCCCCTCCCGGCCCAGGAAAACATTCAGTACTTC. This translates into CASSPLPAQENIQYF.

The chain joins TRBV7-2 to TRBJ1-2, with D possibly being TRBD1 (5 bases). V was pared by 5 bases and J by 3 bases, with 10 bases between. This CDR3 has 13 amino acids. Per germline, CDR1 SGHTA and CDR2 FQGNSA. The CDR3: CASSPGRDYGYTF. For the CDR3, the DNA is TGTGCCAGCAGCCCAGGGCGGGACTATGGCTACACCTTC. The variable domain in full, completed from reference TRBV7-2 and TRBJ1-2, reads GAGVSQSPSNKVTEKGKDVELRCDPISGHTALYWYRQSLGQGLEFLIYFQGNSAPDKSGLPSDRFSAERTGGSVSTLTIQRTQQEDSAVYLCASSPGRDYGYTFGSGTRLTVV.

The chain uses TRBV4-2 and TRBJ1-1, with D perhaps matching TRBD1 (5 bases). This CDR3 has 18 amino acids. CDR1 and CDR2 from the germline V gene are LGHNA and YNFKEQ. V was cut by 1 base and J by 7 bases, with 25 bases left in between. CDR3 protein: CASSQVPVYSGGVVEAFF. The CDR3 DNA reads as TGTGCCAGCAGCCAAGTGCCCGTATACAGTGGGGGGGTGGTTGAAGCTTTCTTT.